Sequencing of this TCR beta chain was carried out in a study of regulatory T cells in long-lasting Graves disease (dated by TCRdb to the early 2020s). Regarding the research as a whole: Patients with newly diagnosed Graves' disease had been on antithyroid drugs for under 3 months. Patients with persistent Graves' disease were compared with patients with newly diagnosed Graves' disease using TCR sequencing and RNA sequencing of peripheral blood. The study took place in China and was registered as a clinical trial. TCR sequencing covered some 13 persistent and about 20 newly diagnosed Graves' disease patients, approximately 33 samples in total.

Between the V and J ends, shortened by 7 bases and 4 bases respectively, the junction contains 10 bases. CDR3 length: 12 amino acids, cysteine to phenylalanine. Here the CDR3 DNA is all that survives: 36 bases in frame from base 1. Sequences SGHAT (CDR1) and FQNNGV (CDR2) are obtained from the germline V gene. The research as a whole found: The small sample size was acknowledged by the authors as a limitation that may reduce accuracy. Sequencing and analysis were restricted to the TCR beta chain. TRBV28, TRBJ1-2 and TRBJ2-5 were preferentially used in persistent disease, while TRBV20-1 and TRBJ2-1 were favored in newly diagnosed disease. Persistent patients shared more public clonotypes among themselves (around 2,500) than newly diagnosed patients did (more than 950). Lower TCR Shannon entropy and fewer highly expanded clones were observed in persistent Graves' disease patients than in newly diagnosed patients, which suggested clonal expansion. The study examined only peripheral blood because the primary lesion, thyroid tissue, could not be accessed.

What this sample's time point label stands for: newly diagnosed GD, antithyroid drugs for less than 3 months. For both TCR sequencing and RNA sequencing, RNA was extracted from PBMCs using TRIzol. The diagnosis of Graves' disease followed American Thyroid Association guidelines. Recruitment of patients was carried out at an endocrinology department in Xi'an, China. Each patient gave roughly 10 milliliters of peripheral blood, collected in an EDTA anticoagulant tube. Ficoll Paque Plus density gradient separation was used to isolate PBMCs, and no further T cell sorting was performed. An Agilent 2100 Bioanalyzer and agarose gel were used to check RNA quality, and a NanoDrop 2000 was used to measure RNA concentration. The receptor library was made with multiplex PCR. The sequencer was an Illumina HiSeq 4000. TCR beta libraries were built with iRepertoire HTBI primers and Arm-PCR amplification of CDR3 regions. Before sequencing, the PCR products underwent gel purification. Turning to the authors' computational methods: A total of around 66 TRBV and under 15 TRBJ segments were identified across samples and were used for gene usage analysis of CDR3 amino acid clonotypes. Filtered high-quality paired reads were merged into contigs using COPE and FqMerger. Contigs were aligned with BLAST to IMGT TRBV, TRBD and TRBJ reference genes, and CDR3 was defined per IMGT. Any clonotype with a frequency above 0.1% was counted as a highly expanded clone. Repertoire diversity was measured by Shannon entropy, and V-J evenness by the Gini coefficient. Public clonotypes were defined as clonotypes shared by more than one individual. Using fastp trimming at Q25 and MiXCR clonotype assembly, TCRdb reanalyzed the public sequencing data and kept in-frame beta chains. Merged by CDR3 protein, the rows form single entries marked with the most common genes and DNA. It is TCRdb's table, rather than the study itself, that gives the V and J calls and clone size. This sample is represented by a few hundred thousand distinct CDR3 sequences; less than 15% of them were singletons. Roughly 15% of the sample rests with the top ten.

This clonotype was detected ten times or more. The antigen it binds to is not known. No per-base quality is available; no much larger clone lies one base away. The same sample was also used in a study of T cells in Graves' hyperthyroidism and ophthalmopathy. The second investigation adds: Graves' hyperthyroidism was defined as stable when no progression to ophthalmopathy occurred over 18 months of follow-up. Hyperthyroidism patients were aged 18 to 65 years and newly diagnosed, with disease duration of less than 2 months. The study excluded patients with uncontrolled infections, other autoimmune diseases, pregnancy or lactation. Diagnoses relied on clinical symptoms, serum thyroxine and TRAb, thyroid ultrasound and orbital computed tomography. The first round of RT-PCR for the TCR CDR3 was performed with the HTBI primer set and the Qiagen OneStep RT-PCR kit. Most expanded thyroid clonotypes (frequency above 0.001) were also found in blood, which suggests that blood repertoires may mirror thyroid immune responses. In cross-validation, a model built on a 13 V-J signature told ophthalmopathy apart from stable hyperthyroidism with less than 90% sensitivity and roughly 81% specificity, and in testing the same model reached 80%/75%. In validation, the model predicted progression to ophthalmopathy a median of roughly 6.1 months before onset, with approximately 71% sensitivity and 72.22% specificity. To identify distinguishing TCR V-J signatures, a discovery cohort of 100 or so patients was used, comprising roughly 45 with Graves' ophthalmopathy and some 60 with stable Graves' hyperthyroidism. An independent validation cohort of about 20 hyperthyroidism patients and 17 patients who later progressed to ophthalmopathy tested prospective prediction of ophthalmopathy. The roughly 90 discovery patients were divided at random into training and test sets in a 7:3 ratio. In several Graves' hyperthyroidism patients, the study also compared T-cell repertoires from thyroid tissue with T-cell repertoires from blood. Following sampling, methimazole starting at 30 mg daily was given to hyperthyroidism patients, and high-dose intravenous methylprednisolone was given to ophthalmopathy patients. The libraries were constructed in a second round of multiplex PCR and then size-selected and purified. The libraries were sequenced on an Illumina HiSeq2000 using paired-end 100 bp reads. SOAPnuke was used to process the raw data, with reads discarded if the reads contained adapters or uncalled bases, had a mean Phred below 15, or lacked an exact constant-primer or identifier match. COPE v1.2.5 was used to merge the high-quality paired reads, and each unique nucleotide sequence was defined as a clonotype. MiTCR v1.1 was used to align clonotypes to the IMGT TRBV, TRBD and TRBJ reference segments. The analysis included only V-J combinations with a frequency above 0.0001, which together covered more than 99% of the repertoires. The TCS score was defined as F50 (clonal expansion) divided by E x V (chaos), with BLOSUM62-based TCRdist calculated between CDR3 peptides within each V-J. Welch's t-statistics and random forest reduced around 510 V-J features to 10 to 15, which were used in a naive Bayes classifier (R e1071). No statistical method was used to set the sample size in advance, and investigators knew the group allocation. According to the paper, TCR Vbeta CDR3 sequencing was carried out on 120 to 150 peripheral blood samples, which came from 40 to 45 ophthalmopathy, 75 or so hyperthyroidism and around 17 progressor patients.

This material consisted of peripheral blood mononuclear cells (PBMCs), taken at new diagnosis, from a patient treated with antithyroid drugs. The chain links TRBV11-2 with TRBJ1-1; no D gene is confidently identified. The source of this sequence is a woman between 50 and 59 years old with Graves disease. Donor details come from another sample of the same person, matched by shared clones. Read as DNA, the sequence is TGTGCCAGCACCACGGGATTCACTGAAGCTTTCTTT. This codes for CASTTGFTEAFF.